Each of the 8 T cell receptor beta chains below was sequenced from the same sample in a study of identical twins. TCRdb redid the calling of the 5' RACE reads with MiXCR, one entry per CDR3 protein. The table shows about 220,000 distinct CDR3 sequences, with roughly 7.5% occurring only once. This same sample was also taken into another study, of yellow fever vaccine responses in identical twins.

The sample consisted of memory (CD45RO+) T cells sorted from blood. These receptors came from a woman between 18 and 29 years old in good health.

This clonotype was counted only a few times. The chain uses TRBV12-3 or TRBV12-4 and TRBJ2-4; the D call may be TRBD1 or TRBD2 (5 bases each). V was pared by 6 bases and J by 4 bases, with 22 bases between. CDR3 length equals 17 residues. The CDR3 loop reads CASSPPPWGTTKNIQYF. CDR3 sequence (DNA): TGTGCCAGCAGCCCCCCCCCGTGGGGGACGACAAAAAACATTCAGTACTTC.

This clonotype was seen a few times. The V and J genes are TRBV6-2 or TRBV6-3 and TRBJ2-5; 10 bases match TRBD2. This CDR3 is built from 14 residues. Germline loops: CDR1 MNHEY, CDR2 SVGEGT. The V segment lost 7 bases and the J segment 1 base; nucleotides outside the gene matches: 3. The CDR3 is CASKLAGTQETQYF. The DNA of the CDR3 is TGTGCCAGCAAACTAGCGGGGACCCAAGAGACCCAGTACTTC.

The V call is TRBV20-1, the J call TRBJ2-5; TRBD1 agrees at 7 bases. CDR3 length: 16 residues. J was trimmed by 1 base and V by 0 bases; bases with no gene match: 8. Germline V lookup: CDR1 DFQATT, CDR2 SNEGSKA (reference sequence). This chain's CDR3 is CSARDPKGTAQETQYF. CDR3 nucleotides: TGCAGTGCTAGAGATCCTAAAGGGACAGCCCAAGAGACCCAGTACTTC.

Many counts were recorded for this clonotype. One end of the junction fails to match germline, which may point to a read error. This rearrangement joins TRBV7-7 to TRBJ2-5; possibly TRBD2 for D (5 bases). The length of the CDR3 is 14 residues. Per germline, CDR1 SSHAT and CDR2 FNYEAQ (reference sequence). The CDR3 DNA sequence: TGTGCTAGCAGCTTAGCATACGGGAAGGAGACCCAGTACTTC. Protein sequence: CASSLAYGKETQYF.

At least ten counts were recorded for this clonotype. The chain's CDR3 is CASSFFSPRFDEQYF. The CDR3 DNA is TGTGCCAGCAGTTTTTTTAGCCCCAGGTTTGACGAGCAGTACTTC. The gene calls are TRBV28 and TRBJ2-7; D not certain. Germline V gene sequence: CDR1 MDHEN, CDR2 SYDVKM. The length of the CDR3 is 15 residues. V gave up 3 bases and J gave up 5 bases, with 17 bases separating them.

This clonotype was detected many times. The chain combines TRBV2 with TRBJ2-1; D may be TRBD2 (6 bases). This CDR3 comprises 15 residues. Germline V gene lookup returns CDR1 SNHLY and CDR2 FYNNEI. The V and J ends lost 5 bases and 6 bases respectively, with 17 bases between them. Written as DNA, the CDR3 is TGTGCCAGCAGTAATGTGGGGCTCGGGGGCAATGAGCAGTTCTTC. Residues: CASSNVGLGGNEQFF.

V is TRBV13 and J is TRBJ2-2; D remains ambiguous. CDR1 is PRHDT, CDR2 FYEKMQ, per germline (reference sequence). The CDR3 sequence is 17 residues long. V lost 2 bases to trimming and J lost 4 bases, with 17 bases between them. This CDR3 reads CASSLLKPNGRTGELFF. CDR3 DNA sequence: TGTGCCAGCAGCTTACTAAAACCCAACGGCCGCACCGGGGAGCTGTTTTTT.

The V call is TRBV12-3 or TRBV12-4, the J call TRBJ2-3, with 7 nucleotides matching TRBD1. J lost 4 bases, V lost 3 bases, and 4 bases had no gene match. The length of the CDR3 is 14 residues. The CDR3 nucleotides are TGTGCCAGCAGTTTTCGACAGGGCGCAGATACGCAGTATTTT. Translation: CASSFRQGADTQYF.